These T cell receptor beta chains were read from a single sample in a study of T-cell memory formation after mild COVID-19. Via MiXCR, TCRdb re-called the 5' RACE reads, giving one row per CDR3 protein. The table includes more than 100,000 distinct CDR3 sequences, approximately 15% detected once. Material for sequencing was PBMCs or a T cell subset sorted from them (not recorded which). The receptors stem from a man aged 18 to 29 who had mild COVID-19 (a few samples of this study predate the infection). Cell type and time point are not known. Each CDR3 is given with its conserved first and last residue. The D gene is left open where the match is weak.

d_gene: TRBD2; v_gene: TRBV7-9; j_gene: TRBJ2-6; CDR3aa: CASGTSAGANVLTF
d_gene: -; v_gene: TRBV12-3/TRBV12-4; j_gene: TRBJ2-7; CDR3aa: CASSREAGYEQYF
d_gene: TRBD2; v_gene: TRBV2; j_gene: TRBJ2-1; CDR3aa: CARSGGPQNEQFF
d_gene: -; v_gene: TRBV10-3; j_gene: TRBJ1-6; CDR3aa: CATHLSGGNNSPLHF
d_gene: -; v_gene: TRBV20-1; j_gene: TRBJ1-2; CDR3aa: CSALQDGTYGYTF
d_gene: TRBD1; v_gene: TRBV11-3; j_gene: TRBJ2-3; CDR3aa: CASSPGQGAVDTQYF
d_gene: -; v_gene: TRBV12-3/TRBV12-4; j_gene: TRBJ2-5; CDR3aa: CASSLTQTVQETQYF
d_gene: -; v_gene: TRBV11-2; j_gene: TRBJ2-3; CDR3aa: CASSRGADTLTDTQYF
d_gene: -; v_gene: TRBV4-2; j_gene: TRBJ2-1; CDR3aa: CASSQGGAESSYNEQFF
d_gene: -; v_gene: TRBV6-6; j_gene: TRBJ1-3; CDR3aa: CASSDSDSFGNTIYF
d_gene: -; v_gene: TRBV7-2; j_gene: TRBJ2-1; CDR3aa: CASSPATAGNNEQFF
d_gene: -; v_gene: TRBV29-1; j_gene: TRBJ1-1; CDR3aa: CSARGHLVAFF
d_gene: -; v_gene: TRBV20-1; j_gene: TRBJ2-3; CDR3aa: CSARDSGITSTDTQYF
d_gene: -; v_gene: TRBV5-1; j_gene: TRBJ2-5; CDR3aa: CASSLVTIQETQYF
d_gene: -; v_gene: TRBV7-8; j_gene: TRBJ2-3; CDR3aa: CASSLAWSADTQYF
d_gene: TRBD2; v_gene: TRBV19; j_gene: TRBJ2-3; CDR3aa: CASTKRGAGTDTQYF
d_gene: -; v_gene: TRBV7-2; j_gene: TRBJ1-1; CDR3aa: CASSSDGGGTEAFF